This T cell receptor (beta chain) stems from a study of T cell repertoires in breast cancer (dated by TCRdb to about 2016). For context, the study as a whole: Tumors, lymph nodes and peripheral blood lymphocytes from breast cancer patients were profiled in the study, along with peripheral blood from healthy control donors. Most of the roughly 21 patient tumors analyzed for shared TCRs were ER+/PR+. Controls included nine healthy donors of an age range similar to the patients. On average, sequencing produced about 550,000 sequences per sample, which came to roughly 9.3 reads per input cell. Because breast cancer has a low mutational burden and common mutations are rare, the study reasoned that TCRs shared between breast cancer patients would target shared antigens. Tumors and tumor-involved lymph nodes were minced, digested with Liberase and DNase, and then passed through 70-um and 40-um filters. Blood samples were separated by Ficoll, whereas tumor-free lymph nodes were processed without any enzymatic digestion.

To analyze paired alpha-beta TCRs of CD8+ T cells, the study used an expanded emulsion RT-PCR method with primers covering all TCR V genes. CD8+ T cells were isolated with a CD8 positive selection kit and were then incubated overnight in 8.5 to 10 IU/mL IL-2 prior to emulsion RT-PCR. As concerns this clonotype: Its antigen is unknown. No per-base quality is available; no much larger clone lies one base away.

Study-wide findings and limitations: Shared TCRs were encoded by various nucleotide sequences, which suggests selection and expansion based on antigen. Emulsion RT-PCR was regarded as qualitative rather than quantitative, because clone recovery was skewed by transcript abundance and primer differences. About fourfold more TCRs were shared with matched tumor repertoires by tumor-involved sentinel lymph nodes than by tumor-free nodes (approximately 8% versus 2%). TRBV7 predominance was observed among shared TCRs, which possibly reflected tumor recognition or mispriming bias from eight TRBV7 primers. Possible tumor specificity was suggested for some 17 TCR pairs that were shared across seven or more patient tumors yet rarely found in control blood. Discarding singleton TCRs and sampling only part of each tumor may have missed genuine antitumor clones.

The method was emulsion pairing. A second nested PCR with blocking oligos suppressed unpaired genes, then a third nested PCR added Illumina adaptors and barcodes. Each emulsion RT-PCR master mix contained roughly 4,500-250,000 T cells, with C-region, Stepout and V-region primers. The Micellula Emulsion and Purification Kit was used to make the emulsions, and Qiagen OneStep RT-PCR reagents were used for RT-PCR. The pooled libraries were sequenced on an Illumina MiSeq using paired-end 2 x 250 reads. From the authors' description of their analysis: Read pairs were joined in Galaxy and clipped at the engineered overlap into separate alpha and beta files, and reads that were not clipped were discarded. To assign alpha-beta pairs, the researchers used CompleteTCR, a MiTCR-based pipeline that relies on an R script to link chains sharing read cluster identifiers. TCR sequences observed only once, about 1-3.2%, were removed as potential sequencing errors. TCRdb's own reprocessing of the public reads used fastp at Q25 and MiXCR and kept productive beta chains. For every CDR3 protein sequence, its rows merge into one entry that carries the most common genes and DNA. In this record, the V and J calls reflect TCRdb's handling and not the investigators' own analysis. The sample contains about 40,000 distinct CDR3 sequences, under 60% of them found a single time. Together, the top ten hold around three fifths of the sample.

Unmatched junction bases come to 3, with V trimmed by 0 bases and J by 8 bases. Per the germline V gene, LGHNA is the CDR1 and YNFKEQ is the CDR2. Including cysteine and phenylalanine, the CDR3 has 14 amino acids. CDR3 DNA only is kept here, 42 bases in frame from base 1. Recombination linked TRBV4-2 to TRBJ2-1, and 8 bases in between align with TRBD2. The specimen sequenced was CD8+ T cells. This sequence was found in a pool of human donors with breast cancer or a healthy control (not recorded which). The CDR3 protein: CASSQDGTRDEQFF. The nucleotide sequence reads as follows: TGTGCCAGCAGCCAAGATGGGACTAGGGATGAGCAGTTCTTC.